The 25 T cell receptor beta chains in this list originate from one sample, sequenced in a study of T cell responses to AZD1222 COVID-19 vaccine. Using immunoSEQ multiplex PCR, the repertoire was profiled, and TCRdb retains in-frame clones only, with some absent. The sample lists roughly 120,000 clones; 80% to 90% were seen once. This material consisted of peripheral blood, taken 28 days after the second AZD1222 dose. Every receptor here comes from an adult who received the AZD1222 COVID-19 vaccine.

The chain is built from TRBV11-2 and TRBJ1-5; 8 positions agree with TRBD1. The germline V gene encodes CDR1 SGHAT and CDR2 FQNNGV. CDR3 length: 14 amino acids. Trimming removed 6 bases from V and 6 bases from J; junction bases left unmatched: 7. In DNA, the CDR3 is TGTGCCAGCAGGGGGGGACAGGTGGCTCAGCCCCAGCATTTT. It yields the protein CASRGGQVAQPQHF.

The V gene is TRBV4-2, the J gene TRBJ1-2, with D tentatively TRBD1 (5 bases). Germline lookup yields CDR1 LGHNA and CDR2 YNFKEQ. The CDR3 runs 16 residues. Trimming cost V 0 bases and J 8 bases, with 19 bases left between them. The CDR3 here is CASSQDGHGGDEGYTF. The DNA for the CDR3 is TGTGCCAGCAGCCAAGATGGGCATGGGGGAGATGAGGGCTACACCTTC.

The gene calls are TRBV9 and TRBJ2-7; a weak D match, TRBD2 (5 bases). Trimming took 0 bases from V and 5 from J, leaving 12 bases between them. Germline V gene sequence: CDR1 SGDLS, CDR2 YYNGEE. The CDR3 loop spans 14 amino acids. CDR3 region: CASSVGSGFDEQYF. CDR3 DNA: TGTGCCAGCAGCGTAGGGTCGGGGTTTGACGAGCAGTACTTC.

V usage is TRBV15 and J usage is TRBJ1-1; D not certain. This CDR3 is built from 13 residues. V dropped 5 bases and J dropped 5 bases, with 12 bases sitting between them. CDR1 and CDR2 (germline): LNHNV, YYDKDF (reference sequence). The DNA for the CDR3 is TGTGCCACCAGCGGCGCACTAGGGACTGAAGCTTTCTTT. Its protein is CATSGALGTEAFF.

This clone was detected a few times. The chain recombines TRBV11-3 with TRBJ2-7; TRBD2 might be the D (5 bases). Trimming left V 3 bases short and J 2 bases short, with 8 bases between. CDR3 length equals 13 residues. Germline CDR1 reads SGHNT; CDR2 reads YENEEA. The chain's CDR3 is CASSLAGPYEQYF. For the CDR3, the DNA is TGTGCCAGCAGCTTGGCGGGTCCCTACGAGCAGTACTTC.

V is TRBV3-1 (or the pseudogene TRBV3-2) and J is TRBJ2-1; 7 bases are shared with TRBD2. Trimming took 0 bases from V and 3 from J; bases not matched to a gene: 5. The CDR3 extends over 16 amino acids. Germline V gene data show CDR1 as LGHDT and CDR2 as YNNKEL (reference sequence). The CDR3 is CASSQEQASGYNEQFF. The DNA for the CDR3 is TGTGCCAGCAGCCAAGAGCAGGCTAGCGGCTACAATGAGCAGTTCTTC.

The gene calls are TRBV19 and TRBJ1-3; unclear D gene. Between the trimmed V and J ends, which lost 4 bases and 4 bases, there was a span of 14 bases. Germline assignment: CDR1 LNHDA and CDR2 SQIVND (reference sequence). This CDR3 region has 15 residues. The CDR3 DNA sequence: TGTGCCAGTAGTACTTTGGAGGAGGTCGGAAACACCATATATTTT. This encodes CASSTLEEVGNTIYF.

A remark on this clone: At one end, the junction sequence differs from germline, possibly due to a read error. V and J are TRBV19 and TRBJ2-2, with 7 bases lining up with TRBD2. The CDR3 is 19 residues long. Germline V gene data show CDR1 as LNHDA and CDR2 as SQIVND (reference sequence). The CDR3 loop is CASSSRFRGRAFEHRGAVF. CDR3 DNA sequence: TGTGCCAGTAGTTCTCGGTTCCGGGGGAGGGCCTTTGAACACCGGGGAGCTGTTTTT.

The chain recombines TRBV28 with TRBJ2-7; a weak D match, TRBD2 (6 bases). V lost 3 bases to trimming and J lost 5 bases, with 23 bases between them. The germline V gene encodes CDR1 MDHEN and CDR2 SYDVKM. The CDR3 covers 17 residues. The CDR3 is CASSFRRARGGIHEQYF. The CDR3 DNA follows: TGTGCCAGCAGTTTTCGCCGTGCGAGGGGAGGTATCCACGAGCAGTACTTC.

This clone has more than one count but fewer than ten. The chain has TRBV9 and TRBJ1-1; TRBD1 agrees at 10 bases. With 4 bases clipped from V and 5 bases from J, the junction kept 8 bases outside the gene matches. This CDR3 is built from 15 residues. Germline values: CDR1 SGDLS, CDR2 YYNGEE. CDR3: CASSPRDRGDTEAFF. The CDR3 DNA reads TGTGCCAGCAGCCCCCGGGACAGGGGTGATACTGAAGCTTTCTTT. Full variable domain (remainder filled in from reference TRBV9 and TRBJ1-1): DSGVTQTPKHLITATGQRVTLRCSPRSGDLSVYWYQQSLDQGLQFLIQYYNGEERAKGNILERFSAQQFPDLHSELNLSSLELGDSALYFCASSPRDRGDTEAFFGQGTRLTVV.

The rearrangement uses TRBV28 and TRBJ1-2; D remains unclear. Germline loops: CDR1 MDHEN, CDR2 SYDVKM. The CDR3 totals 12 residues. The V end was cut by 3 bases, the J end by 8 bases, with 10 bases between. The CDR3 here is CASSLTRGGYTF. The CDR3 nucleotides are TGTGCCAGCAGTTTGACCCGAGGAGGCTACACCTTC.

The rearrangement links TRBV5-1 to TRBJ2-3, with no clear D. V dropped 2 bases and J dropped 2 bases, with 12 bases sitting between them. The CDR3 is made up of 15 amino acids. Germline V gives CDR1 SGHRS, CDR2 YFSETQ. CDR3 region: CASSLGTIPTDTQYF. As DNA, the CDR3 is TGCGCCAGCAGCTTAGGCACTATTCCCACAGATACGCAGTATTTT. The whole variable domain, filled in from reference TRBV5-1 and TRBJ2-3, reads KAGVTQTPRYLIKTRGQQVTLSCSPISGHRSVSWYQQTPGQGLQFLFEYFSETQRNKGNFPGRFSGRQFSNSRSEMNVSTLELGDSALYLCASSLGTIPTDTQYFGPGTRLTVL.

This chain uses TRBV5-4 with TRBJ1-3; D is uncertain. Trimming shortened V by 7 bases and J by 0 bases, and 11 bases separated the two germline ends. The CDR3 consists of 14 residues. Looked up from germline, CDR1 is SGHNT and CDR2 is YYREEE (reference sequence). CDR3 sequence (DNA): TGTGCCAGCTTTTCCCGACCCTCTGGAAACACCATATATTTT. Residues: CASFSRPSGNTIYF.

This clone has just a few counts. The chain recombines TRBV27 with TRBJ1-4; D call uncertain. This CDR3 has 14 amino acids. The germline CDR1 and CDR2 sequences are MNHEY and SMNVEV (reference sequence). Trimming took 6 bases from V and 3 from J, leaving 11 bases between them. The chain's CDR3 is CASSQEGSNEKLFF. DNA of the CDR3: TGTGCCAGCAGCCAAGAAGGATCTAATGAAAAACTGTTTTTT. Full variable domain (outside the CDR3, taken from reference TRBV27 and TRBJ1-4): EAQVTQNPRYLITVTGKKLTVTCSQNMNHEYMSWYRQDPGLGLRQIYYSMNVEVTDKGDVPEGYKVSRKEKRNFPLILESPSPNQTSLYFCASSQEGSNEKLFFGSGTQLSVL.

The chain couples TRBV3-1 (or the pseudogene TRBV3-2) to TRBJ2-4; D is undetermined. The CDR3 has 14 amino acids. Germline CDR1 is LGHDT and CDR2 is YNNKEL (reference sequence). V was clipped by 4 bases and J by 0 bases, with 7 bases between them. CDR3 DNA: TGTGCCAGCAGCCGGTTACTAGCCAAAAACATTCAGTACTTC. Protein: CASSRLLAKNIQYF.

V usage is TRBV4-2 and J usage is TRBJ1-2; 7 nucleotides match TRBD1. The CDR3 runs to 15 residues. Trimming removed 3 bases from V and 4 bases from J; junction bases left unmatched: 8. Germline assignment: CDR1 LGHNA and CDR2 YNFKEQ. CDR3: CASSQNRGMPYGYTF. DNA for the CDR3: TGTGCCAGCAGCCAGAACAGGGGTATGCCCTATGGCTACACCTTC.

The V call is TRBV29-1, the J call TRBJ1-2; TRBD1 aligns across 9 bases. The ends lost 7 bases at V and 7 bases at J; junction bases unmatched: 10. The CDR3 spans 13 residues. Germline V gene lookup returns CDR1 SQVTM and CDR2 ANQGSEA. This chain's CDR3 is CSAETGGGSGYTF. CDR3 bases: TGCAGCGCGGAGACAGGGGGTGGTTCTGGCTACACCTTC.

CDR3 loop: CASSWGQEAFF. As DNA, the CDR3 is TGTGCCAGCAGTTGGGGACAGGAAGCTTTCTTT. The rearrangement joins TRBV6-5 to TRBJ1-1, with 7 nucleotides matching TRBD1. The CDR3 consists of 11 residues. CDR1 and CDR2 (germline): MNHEY, SVGAGI. The V and J ends lost 4 bases and 8 bases, in that order; junction bases with no gene match: 1.

The V gene is TRBV7-9, the J gene TRBJ1-2; TRBD1 aligns across 8 bases. With 8 bases clipped from V and 5 bases from J, the junction kept 10 bases outside the gene matches. CDR3 length equals 14 residues. Germline V gene lookup returns CDR1 SEHNR and CDR2 FQNEAQ (reference sequence). The CDR3 region has the DNA TGTGCCAGCGTCCAGGGGGCGAAGGGGTATGGCTACACCTTC. Translation gives CASVQGAKGYGYTF.

This clone was observed a handful of times. Here the CDR3 DNA reads TGTGCCAGCAGAGCGGGGACTAGCTCTGGGGCCAACGTCCTGACTTTC. It codes for CASRAGTSSGANVLTF. The gene calls are TRBV28 and TRBJ2-6, with TRBD2 matching 8 bases. V gave up 6 bases and J gave up 0 bases; unmatched junction bases: 4. Germline V lookup: CDR1 MDHEN, CDR2 SYDVKM. The CDR3 runs 16 residues.

This chain joins TRBV12-3 or TRBV12-4 and TRBJ1-5; no firm D call. There are 12 residues in the CDR3. With 3 bases removed from V and 5 bases from J, the gap between germline ends came to 5 bases. CDR3 DNA: TGTGCCAGCAGTTTGGGTTATCAGCCCCAGCATTTT. Amino acid sequence: CASSLGYQPQHF.

This chain joins TRBV6-6 and TRBJ1-4; 10 bases fit TRBD1. Germline loops: CDR1 MNHNY, CDR2 SVGAGI (reference sequence). The CDR3 has 15 amino acids. Trimming took 6 bases from V and 7 from J; bases not matched to a gene: 8. The CDR3 sequence: CASRPRDRGLEKLFF. As DNA, the CDR3 is TGTGCCAGCAGACCACGTGACAGGGGGCTTGAAAAACTGTTTTTT.

For this clone: Compared with germline, one end of the junction differs, possibly owing to a read error. The chain employs TRBV4-1 and TRBJ1-5; unclear D gene. There are 14 residues in the CDR3. Germline assignment: CDR1 MGHRA and CDR2 YSYEKL. CDR3 bases: TGCGCCAGCAGCTCCGGGAGCGGCAAGCAGCCCCAGCATTTT. It specifies CASSSGSGKQPQHF.

This chain uses TRBV6-5 with TRBJ1-2, with D possibly matching TRBD1 (6 bases). Per the germline V gene, CDR1 is MNHEY and CDR2 is SVGAGI. Trimming took off 2 bases at V and 7 bases at J, with 11 bases between the two ends. The CDR3 is made up of 13 amino acids. CDR3 bases: TGTGCCAGCAGTTACGAACAGGGCACTGGCTACACCTTC. This codes for CASSYEQGTGYTF.

The chain recombines TRBV6-5 with TRBJ1-2; 8 bases map to TRBD1. CDR1 and CDR2 (germline): MNHEY, SVGAGI. The CDR3 spans 15 residues. The V and J ends lost 0 bases and 5 bases, in that order; junction bases with no gene match: 5. The CDR3 DNA is TGTGCCAGCAGTTACTCAGGCGGACAGGGATATGGCTACACCTTC. It yields the protein CASSYSGGQGYGYTF.